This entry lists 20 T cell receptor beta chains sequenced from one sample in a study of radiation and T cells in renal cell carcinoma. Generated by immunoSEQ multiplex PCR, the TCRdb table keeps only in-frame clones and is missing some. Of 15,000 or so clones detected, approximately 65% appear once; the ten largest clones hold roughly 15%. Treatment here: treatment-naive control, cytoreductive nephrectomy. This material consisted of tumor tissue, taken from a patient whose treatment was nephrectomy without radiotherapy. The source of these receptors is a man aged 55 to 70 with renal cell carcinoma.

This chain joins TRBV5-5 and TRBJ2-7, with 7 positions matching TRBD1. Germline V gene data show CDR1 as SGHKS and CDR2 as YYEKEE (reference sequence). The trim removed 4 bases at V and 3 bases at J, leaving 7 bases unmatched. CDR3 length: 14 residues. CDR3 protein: CASSPANRGYEQYF. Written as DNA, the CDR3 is TGTGCCAGCAGCCCGGCAAACAGGGGCTACGAGCAGTACTTC.

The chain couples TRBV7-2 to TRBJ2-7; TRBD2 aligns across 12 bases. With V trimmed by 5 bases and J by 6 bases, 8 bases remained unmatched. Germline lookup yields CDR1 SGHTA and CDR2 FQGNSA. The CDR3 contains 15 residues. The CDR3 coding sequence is TGTGCCAGCAGCCAGTCCGGACTAGCGGGACGCGAGCAGTACTTC. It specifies CASSQSGLAGREQYF.

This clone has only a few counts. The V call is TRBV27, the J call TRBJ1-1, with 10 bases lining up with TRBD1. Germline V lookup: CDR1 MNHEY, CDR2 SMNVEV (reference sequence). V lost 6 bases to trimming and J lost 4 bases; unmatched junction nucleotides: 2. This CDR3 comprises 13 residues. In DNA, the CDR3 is TGTGCCAGCAGGGGACAGGGGAGCACTGAAGCTTTCTTT. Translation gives CASRGQGSTEAFF.

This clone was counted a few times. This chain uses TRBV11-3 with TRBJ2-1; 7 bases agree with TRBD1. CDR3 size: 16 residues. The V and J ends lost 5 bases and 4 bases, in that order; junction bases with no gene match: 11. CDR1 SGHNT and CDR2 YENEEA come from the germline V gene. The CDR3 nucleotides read TGTGCCAGCAGCCAGCGACAGGGATCGCCTTACAATGAGCAGTTCTTC. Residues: CASSQRQGSPYNEQFF.

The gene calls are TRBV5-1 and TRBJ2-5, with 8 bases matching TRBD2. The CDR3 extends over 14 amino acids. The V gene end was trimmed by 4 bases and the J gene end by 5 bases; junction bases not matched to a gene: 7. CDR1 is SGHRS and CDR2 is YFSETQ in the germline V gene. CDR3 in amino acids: CASSTHPGGETQYF. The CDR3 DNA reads TGCGCCAGCAGCACCCACCCGGGGGGGGAGACCCAGTACTTC.

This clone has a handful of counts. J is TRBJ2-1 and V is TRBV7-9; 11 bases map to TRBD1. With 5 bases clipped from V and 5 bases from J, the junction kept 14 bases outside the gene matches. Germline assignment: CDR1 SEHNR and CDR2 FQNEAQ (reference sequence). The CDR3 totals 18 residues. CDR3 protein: CASSPGKRTGGADNEQFF. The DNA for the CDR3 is TGTGCCAGCAGCCCCGGGAAACGGACAGGGGGCGCCGACAATGAGCAGTTCTTC.

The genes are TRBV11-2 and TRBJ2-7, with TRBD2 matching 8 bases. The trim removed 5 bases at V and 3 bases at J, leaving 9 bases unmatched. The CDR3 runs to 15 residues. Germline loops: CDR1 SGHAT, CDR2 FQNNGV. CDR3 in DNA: TGTGCCAGCAGCCCGCGGGGGGTTGATAGCTACGAGCAGTACTTC. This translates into CASSPRGVDSYEQYF.

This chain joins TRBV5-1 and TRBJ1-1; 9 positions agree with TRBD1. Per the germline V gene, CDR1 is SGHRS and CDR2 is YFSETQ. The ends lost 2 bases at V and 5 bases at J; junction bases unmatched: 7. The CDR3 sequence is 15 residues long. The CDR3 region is CASSLQGAQGTEAFF. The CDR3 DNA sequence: TGCGCCAGCAGCTTACAGGGGGCGCAAGGGACTGAAGCTTTCTTT.

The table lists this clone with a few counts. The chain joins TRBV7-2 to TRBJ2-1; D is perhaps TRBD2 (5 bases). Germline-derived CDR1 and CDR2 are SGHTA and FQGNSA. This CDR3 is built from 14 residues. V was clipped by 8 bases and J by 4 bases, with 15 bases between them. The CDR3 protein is CASLPGWGYNEQFF. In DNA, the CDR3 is TGTGCCAGCCTCCCGGGGTGGGGTTACAATGAGCAGTTCTTC. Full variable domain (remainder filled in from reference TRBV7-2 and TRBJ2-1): GAGVSQSPSNKVTEKGKDVELRCDPISGHTALYWYRQSLGQGLEFLIYFQGNSAPDKSGLPSDRFSAERTGGSVSTLTIQRTQQEDSAVYLCASLPGWGYNEQFFGPGTRLTVL.

CDR3 in amino acids: CAISDEIGGTEAFF. DNA of the CDR3: TGTGCCATCAGTGATGAGATAGGGGGCACTGAAGCTTTCTTT. The gene calls are TRBV10-3 and TRBJ1-1; tentative D call: TRBD1 (6 bases). Between the trimmed V and J ends, which lost 3 bases and 4 bases, there was a span of 12 bases. Per the germline V gene, CDR1 is ENHRY and CDR2 is SYGVKD. The CDR3 is 14 amino acids.

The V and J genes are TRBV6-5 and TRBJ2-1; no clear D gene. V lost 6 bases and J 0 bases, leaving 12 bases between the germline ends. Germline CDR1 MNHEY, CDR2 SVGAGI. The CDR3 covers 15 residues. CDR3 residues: CASSEHLSSYNEQFF. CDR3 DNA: TGTGCCAGCAGCGAGCACCTGAGCTCCTACAATGAGCAGTTCTTC.

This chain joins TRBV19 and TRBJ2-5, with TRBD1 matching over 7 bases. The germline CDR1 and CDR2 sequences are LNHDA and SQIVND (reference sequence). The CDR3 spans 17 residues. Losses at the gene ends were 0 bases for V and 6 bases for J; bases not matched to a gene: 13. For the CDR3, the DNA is TGTGCCAGTAGTATAGAGGTTGAGACGGCAGGGGGAAAGACCCAGTACTTC. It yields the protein CASSIEVETAGGKTQYF.

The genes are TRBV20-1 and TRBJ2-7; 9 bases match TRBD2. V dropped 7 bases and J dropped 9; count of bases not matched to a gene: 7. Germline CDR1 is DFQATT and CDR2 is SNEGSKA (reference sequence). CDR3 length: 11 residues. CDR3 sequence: CSGSTRGGQYF. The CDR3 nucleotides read TGCAGTGGTTCCACGCGGGGGGGGCAGTACTTC.

CDR3 bases: TGTGCCACCAGCGGCGGGCCGGACACCGGGGAGCTGTTTTTT. Protein product: CATSGGPDTGELFF. The chain links TRBV15 to TRBJ2-2; D perhaps matches TRBD2 (5 bases). The ends were cut back, 5 bases at V and 3 bases at J, with 10 bases in the middle. Germline lookup yields CDR1 LNHNV and CDR2 YYDKDF (reference sequence). This CDR3 has 14 residues.

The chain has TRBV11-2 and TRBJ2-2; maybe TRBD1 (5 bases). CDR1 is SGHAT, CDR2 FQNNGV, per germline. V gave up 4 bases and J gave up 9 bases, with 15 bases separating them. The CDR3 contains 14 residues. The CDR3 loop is CASSYFKGAWELFF. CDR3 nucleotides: TGTGCCAGCAGCTATTTTAAAGGGGCTTGGGAGCTGTTTTTT.

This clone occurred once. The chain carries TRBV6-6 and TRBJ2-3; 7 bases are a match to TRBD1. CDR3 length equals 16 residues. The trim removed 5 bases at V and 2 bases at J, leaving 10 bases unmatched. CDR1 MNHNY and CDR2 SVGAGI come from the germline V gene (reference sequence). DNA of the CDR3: TGTGCCAGCAGTGCAGAGACAGGGTGGGTCACAGATACGCAGTATTTT. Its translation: CASSAETGWVTDTQYF.

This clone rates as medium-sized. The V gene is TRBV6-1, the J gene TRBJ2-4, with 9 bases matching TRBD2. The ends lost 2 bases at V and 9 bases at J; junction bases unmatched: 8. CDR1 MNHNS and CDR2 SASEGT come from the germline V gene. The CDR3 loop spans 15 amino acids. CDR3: CASSESTGTSSIQYF. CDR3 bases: TGTGCCAGCAGTGAATCGACAGGGACTAGCTCCATTCAGTACTTC.

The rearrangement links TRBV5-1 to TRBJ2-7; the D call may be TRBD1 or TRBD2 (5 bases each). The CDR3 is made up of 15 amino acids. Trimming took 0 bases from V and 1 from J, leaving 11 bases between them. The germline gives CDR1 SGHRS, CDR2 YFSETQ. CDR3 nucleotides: TGCGCCAGCAGCTTGGTGGACGGGGCGTCCTACGAGCAGTACTTC. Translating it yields CASSLVDGASYEQYF.

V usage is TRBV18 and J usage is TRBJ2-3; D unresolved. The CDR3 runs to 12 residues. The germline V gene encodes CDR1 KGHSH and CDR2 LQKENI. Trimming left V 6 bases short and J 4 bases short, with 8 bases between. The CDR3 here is CASSDGADTQYF. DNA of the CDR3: TGTGCCAGCTCTGATGGGGCAGATACGCAGTATTTT.

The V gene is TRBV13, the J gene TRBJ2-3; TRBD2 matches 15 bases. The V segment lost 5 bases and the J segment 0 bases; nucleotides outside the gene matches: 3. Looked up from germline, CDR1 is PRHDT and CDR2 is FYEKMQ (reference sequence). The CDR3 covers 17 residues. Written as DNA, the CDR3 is TGTGCCAGCAGCCAGGGACTAGCGGGGGGAAGCACAGATACGCAGTATTTT. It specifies CASSQGLAGGSTDTQYF.